A selection of T cell receptor beta chains follows, all from one sample in a study of T-cell memory formation after mild COVID-19. TCRdb reanalysed the 5' RACE reads using MiXCR and keeps one entry per CDR3 protein. The table includes under 300,000 distinct CDR3 sequences, approximately 9% detected once. Sequencing used PBMCs or a T cell subset sorted from them (not recorded which). The origin of the receptors is a man aged 18 to 29 who had mild COVID-19 (a few samples of this study predate the infection). Cell type and time point are not known. Both conserved end residues are part of each CDR3. The order of the fields is J gene, V gene, D gene, clone size, CDR3 DNA, CDR3 protein. The D gene is left open where the match is weak. The size field is filled for only some rows; it gives once, few, many or a size class.

J: TRBJ1-4
V: TRBV7-2
D: TRBD1
size: -
DNA: TGTGCCAGCAGCTTACTCGGGGACAGGGTCATCCCTAATGAAAAACTGTTTTTT
CDR3: CASSLLGDRVIPNEKLFF

J: TRBJ2-3
V: TRBV3-1
D: TRBD1
size: few
DNA: TGTGCCAGCAGCCCACAGGGGTGGCCAGATACGCAGTATTTT
CDR3: CASSPQGWPDTQYF

J: TRBJ2-2
V: TRBV6-1
D: -
size: many
DNA: TGTGCCAGCAGTGAACGGGGCGGCTTTTCGACCGGGGAGCTGTTTTTT
CDR3: CASSERGGFSTGELFF

J: TRBJ1-5
V: TRBV20-1
D: TRBD1
size: many
DNA: TGCAGTGCTGCTGGACAGGGTAGGAGCAATCAGCCCCAGCATTTT
CDR3: CSAAGQGRSNQPQHF

J: TRBJ1-2
V: TRBV28
D: -
size: -
DNA: TGTGCCAGCAGGCGCCCCGAGGGCGGTACTAACTATGGCTACACCTTC
CDR3: CASRRPEGGTNYGYTF

J: TRBJ1-2
V: TRBV5-1
D: -
size: -
DNA: TGCGCCAGCAGCCTGGGAGATCCAGGCCCAGCTAACTATGGCTACACCTTC
CDR3: CASSLGDPGPANYGYTF

J: TRBJ2-7
V: TRBV4-1
D: -
size: -
DNA: TGCGCCAGCAGCGCTGGTCCGGGTGTTGAGCAGTACTTC
CDR3: CASSAGPGVEQYF

J: TRBJ2-5
V: TRBV7-2
D: -
size: -
DNA: TGTGCCAGCAGCTTACCTTCTCAGGGGTGGATGGAGACCCAGTACTTC
CDR3: CASSLPSQGWMETQYF

J: TRBJ2-3
V: TRBV5-5
D: -
size: few
DNA: TGTGCCAGCAGCTTGGAAGGTAGTCCTAGCACAGATACGCAGTATTTT
CDR3: CASSLEGSPSTDTQYF

J: TRBJ2-2
V: TRBV5-1
D: -
size: -
DNA: TGCGCCAGCAGTTTAGGACAGCGAGACACCGGGGAGCTGTTTTTT
CDR3: CASSLGQRDTGELFF

J: TRBJ1-1
V: TRBV7-6
D: -
size: few
DNA: TGTGCCAGCAGCCCAGCCCACAGGGTGAACACTGAAGCTTTCTTT
CDR3: CASSPAHRVNTEAFF

J: TRBJ1-6
V: TRBV5-1
D: -
size: few
DNA: TGCGCCAGCAGCCTGCGGCAGGGCTACTCCTATAATTCACCCCTCCACTTT
CDR3: CASSLRQGYSYNSPLHF

J: TRBJ2-1
V: TRBV12-3/TRBV12-4
D: -
size: many
DNA: TGTGCCAGCAGTCCCGGGGCGTACAATGAGCAGTTCTTC
CDR3: CASSPGAYNEQFF

J: TRBJ1-1
V: TRBV6-2/TRBV6-3
D: -
size: -
DNA: TGTGCCAGCAGTTCCCCATTTGAAGCGTCACAAACTGAAGCTTTCTTT
CDR3: CASSSPFEASQTEAFF

J: TRBJ1-1
V: TRBV12-3/TRBV12-4
D: -
size: -
DNA: TGTGCCAGCAGAATTCGGAGGGTGAGATCTGAAGCTTTCTTT
CDR3: CASRIRRVRSEAFF

J: TRBJ2-1
V: TRBV4-1
D: -
size: few
DNA: TGCGCCAGCAGGCAACCCCAAGATGCCGGCCCACACAATGAGCAGTTCTTC
CDR3: CASRQPQDAGPHNEQFF

J: TRBJ2-5
V: TRBV24-1
D: TRBD1
size: -
DNA: TGTGCCACCAGCTTGGGACAGCAAGAGACCCAGTACTTC
CDR3: CATSLGQQETQYF

J: TRBJ2-1
V: TRBV14
D: -
size: many
DNA: TGTGCCAGCAGCCCTGATTGGGGTCGGGGCAATGAGCAGTTCTTC
CDR3: CASSPDWGRGNEQFF

J: TRBJ1-5
V: TRBV20-1
D: TRBD1
size: -
DNA: TGCAGTGCCCGACGGGGACAGGGCAATCAGCCCCAGCATTTT
CDR3: CSARRGQGNQPQHF

J: TRBJ2-5
V: TRBV7-2
D: TRBD1
size: -
DNA: TGTGCCAGCAGCTTAAGGCCAGCACAGGGGACCAGAGAGACCCAGTACTTC
CDR3: CASSLRPAQGTRETQYF

J: TRBJ2-5
V: TRBV24-1
D: -
size: few
DNA: TGTGCCACCAGTGCACTGGACAGAAACCAAGAGACCCAGTACTTC
CDR3: CATSALDRNQETQYF

J: TRBJ1-1
V: TRBV14
D: -
size: -
DNA: TGTGCCAGCAGCCATGGCACTGAAGCTTTCTTT
CDR3: CASSHGTEAFF

J: TRBJ2-2
V: TRBV7-2
D: -
size: -
DNA: TGTGCCAGCAGCTCCCCCCCCATCACCGGGGAGCTGTTTTTT
CDR3: CASSSPPITGELFF

J: TRBJ2-1
V: TRBV2
D: TRBD2
size: -
DNA: TGTGCCAGCAGTGATAGCGGGGGGGCCGTAAATGAGCAGTTCTTC
CDR3: CASSDSGGAVNEQFF

J: TRBJ2-5
V: TRBV29-1
D: -
size: -
DNA: TGCAGCGTTGAACCTAGGCCTGGGGGGCAGAAGACCCAGTACTTC
CDR3: CSVEPRPGGQKTQYF

J: TRBJ2-1
V: TRBV3-1
D: -
size: few
DNA: TGTGCCAGCAGCCAGGCCCGCAATGAGCAGTTCTTC
CDR3: CASSQARNEQFF

J: TRBJ1-1
V: TRBV18
D: -
size: few
DNA: TGTGCCAGCTCACCTCCTGGAGGGGGAACTGAAGCTTTCTTT
CDR3: CASSPPGGGTEAFF

J: TRBJ2-3
V: TRBV5-1
D: -
size: many
DNA: TGCGCCAGCAGCAGAACGGGCCCCGGGGCGGCAGATACGCAGTATTTT
CDR3: CASSRTGPGAADTQYF

J: TRBJ2-2
V: TRBV11-2
D: TRBD1
size: many
DNA: TGTGCCAGCAGCCTGTCTCCGGGGACAGTCGGAACCGGGGAGCTGTTTTTT
CDR3: CASSLSPGTVGTGELFF

J: TRBJ2-1
V: TRBV5-1
D: -
size: -
DNA: TGCGCCAGCAGCTGGAGGGGGACAGTGGACGGGAATGAGCAGTTCTTC
CDR3: CASSWRGTVDGNEQFF

J: TRBJ1-1
V: TRBV6-2/TRBV6-3
D: TRBD1
size: -
DNA: TGTGCCAGCAACACCGGACAGGGACAAGCTTTCTTT
CDR3: CASNTGQGQAFF

J: TRBJ2-3
V: TRBV5-1
D: -
size: many
DNA: TGCGCCAGCAGGTCGGACAGCACAGATACGCAGTATTTT
CDR3: CASRSDSTDTQYF

J: TRBJ1-1
V: TRBV11-2
D: -
size: few
DNA: TGTGCCAGCACCCTCCTGGGGACTGTGAACACTGAAGCTTTCTTT
CDR3: CASTLLGTVNTEAFF

J: TRBJ2-5
V: TRBV7-6
D: -
size: -
DNA: TGTGCCAGCAGCTTAGCTTCGATGGCGAGCCAAGAGACCCAGTACTTC
CDR3: CASSLASMASQETQYF

J: TRBJ2-2
V: TRBV7-3
D: TRBD2
size: many
DNA: TGTGCCAGCAGGCCACCGGGACTAGCTGTCGCCGGGGAGCTGTTTTTT
CDR3: CASRPPGLAVAGELFF

J: TRBJ1-1
V: TRBV29-1
D: -
size: -
DNA: TGCAGCGGTAGGAACACTGAAGCTTTCTTT
CDR3: CSGRNTEAFF

J: TRBJ2-2
V: TRBV7-9
D: -
size: -
DNA: TGTGCCAGCAGCTTAGGTTCGGGACCCCCGGGCACCGGGGAGCTGTTTTTT
CDR3: CASSLGSGPPGTGELFF

J: TRBJ2-3
V: TRBV7-2
D: TRBD1
size: -
DNA: TGTGCCAGCAGCCCCTGGACAGGCCGCACAGATACGCAGTATTTT
CDR3: CASSPWTGRTDTQYF

J: TRBJ2-7
V: TRBV7-2
D: -
size: -
DNA: TGTGCCAGCAGCCCCTCCGCCATCCGCAGTCACGAGCAGTACTTC
CDR3: CASSPSAIRSHEQYF

J: TRBJ1-6
V: TRBV4-1
D: TRBD1
size: few
DNA: TGCGCCAGCAGCCAAGGACAGGGGGCACATTCACCCCTCCACTTT
CDR3: CASSQGQGAHSPLHF

J: TRBJ2-3
V: TRBV24-1
D: TRBD1
size: few
DNA: TGTGCCACCAGTGAGCCTGGGACAGGGACCGCTTCAACAGATACGCAGTATTTT
CDR3: CATSEPGTGTASTDTQYF

J: TRBJ1-5
V: TRBV11-2
D: -
size: -
DNA: TGTGCCAGCAGCCCCGGGCCCCGCAATCAGCCCCAGCATTTT
CDR3: CASSPGPRNQPQHF

J: TRBJ2-2
V: TRBV6-2/TRBV6-3
D: -
size: -
DNA: TGTGCCTCGATTCCGGCGGCCCGGAGGGACACCGGGGAGCTGTTTTTT
CDR3: CASIPAARRDTGELFF

J: TRBJ2-7
V: TRBV9
D: -
size: -
DNA: TGTGCCAGCAGCGTAGCTCCCGGACAAGCCTACGAGCAGTACTTC
CDR3: CASSVAPGQAYEQYF

J: TRBJ2-7
V: TRBV7-2
D: -
size: -
DNA: TGTGCCAGCAGCTCCGGAAGCACACTCGCCTACGAGCAGTACTTC
CDR3: CASSSGSTLAYEQYF

J: TRBJ2-3
V: TRBV5-5
D: -
size: -
DNA: TGTGCCAGCAGCTCCCGGCCGGGTCCAGATACGCAGTATTTT
CDR3: CASSSRPGPDTQYF

J: TRBJ2-7
V: TRBV4-2
D: -
size: many
DNA: TGTGCCAGCAGCCAAGATCGAGGTAGTGACGAGCAGTACTTC
CDR3: CASSQDRGSDEQYF